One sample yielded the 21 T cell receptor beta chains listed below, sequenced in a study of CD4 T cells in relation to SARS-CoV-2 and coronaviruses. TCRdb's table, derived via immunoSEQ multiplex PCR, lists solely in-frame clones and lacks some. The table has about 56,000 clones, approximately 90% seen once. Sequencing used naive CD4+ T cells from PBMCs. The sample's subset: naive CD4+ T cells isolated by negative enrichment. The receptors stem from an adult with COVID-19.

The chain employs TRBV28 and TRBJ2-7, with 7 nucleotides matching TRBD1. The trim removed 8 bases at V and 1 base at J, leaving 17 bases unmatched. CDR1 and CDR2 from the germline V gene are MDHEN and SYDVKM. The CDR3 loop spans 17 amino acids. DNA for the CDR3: TGTGCCAGCTATGCCCGAGGGGGCCAGACGAATTCCTACGAGCAGTACTTC. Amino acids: CASYARGGQTNSYEQYF.

The CDR3 protein is CASSKGPRGQRETQYF. The CDR3 coding sequence is TGTGCCAGCAGCAAGGGCCCTCGAGGACAACGAGAGACCCAGTACTTC. The chain carries TRBV21-1 and TRBJ2-5; the listed D gene, TRBD1, was not tested against the DNA. TRBV21-1 is shown as a pseudogene. The CDR3 loop spans 16 amino acids.

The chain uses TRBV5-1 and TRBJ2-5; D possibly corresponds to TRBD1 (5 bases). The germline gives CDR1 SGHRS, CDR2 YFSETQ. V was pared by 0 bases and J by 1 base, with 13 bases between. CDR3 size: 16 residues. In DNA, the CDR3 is TGCGCCAGCAGCTTGGATCCCCAGGGTTCCCAAGAGACCCAGTACTTC. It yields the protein CASSLDPQGSQETQYF. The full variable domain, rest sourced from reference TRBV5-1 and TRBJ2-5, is KAGVTQTPRYLIKTRGQQVTLSCSPISGHRSVSWYQQTPGQGLQFLFEYFSETQRNKGNFPGRFSGRQFSNSRSEMNVSTLELGDSALYLCASSLDPQGSQETQYFGPGTRLLVL.

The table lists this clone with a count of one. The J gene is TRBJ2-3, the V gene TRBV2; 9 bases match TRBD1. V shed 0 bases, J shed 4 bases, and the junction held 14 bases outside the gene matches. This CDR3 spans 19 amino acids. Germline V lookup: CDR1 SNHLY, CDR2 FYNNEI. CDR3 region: CASSEAARGQGTVADTQYF. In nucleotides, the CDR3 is TGTGCCAGCAGTGAAGCTGCTCGAGGACAGGGGACCGTCGCAGATACGCAGTATTTT.

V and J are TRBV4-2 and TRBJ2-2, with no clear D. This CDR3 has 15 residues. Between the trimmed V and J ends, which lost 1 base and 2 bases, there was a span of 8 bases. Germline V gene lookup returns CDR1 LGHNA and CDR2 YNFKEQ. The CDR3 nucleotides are TGTGCCAGCAGCCAAGGTTTCGAAAACACCGGGGAGCTGTTTTTT. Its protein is CASSQGFENTGELFF.

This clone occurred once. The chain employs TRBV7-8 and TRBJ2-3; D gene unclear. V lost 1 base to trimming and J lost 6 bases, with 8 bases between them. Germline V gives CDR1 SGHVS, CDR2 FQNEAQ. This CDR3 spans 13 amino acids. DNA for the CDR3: TGTGCCAGCAGCTTAGACCGTCTCGATACGCAGTATTTT. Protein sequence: CASSLDRLDTQYF.

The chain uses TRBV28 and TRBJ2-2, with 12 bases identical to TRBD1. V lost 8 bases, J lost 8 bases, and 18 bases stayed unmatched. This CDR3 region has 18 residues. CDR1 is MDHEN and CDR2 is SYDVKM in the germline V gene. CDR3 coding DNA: TGTGCCAGCGTTTGGGGATCACTAGGGACAGGGGGCTCGGGGGAGCTGTTTTTT. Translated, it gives CASVWGSLGTGGSGELFF.

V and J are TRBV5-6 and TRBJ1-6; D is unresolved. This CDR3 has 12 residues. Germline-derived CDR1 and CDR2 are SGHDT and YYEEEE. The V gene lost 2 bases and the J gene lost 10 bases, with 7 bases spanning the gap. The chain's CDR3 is CASSLGGSPLHF. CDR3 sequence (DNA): TGTGCCAGCAGCTTAGGAGGGTCACCCCTCCACTTT.

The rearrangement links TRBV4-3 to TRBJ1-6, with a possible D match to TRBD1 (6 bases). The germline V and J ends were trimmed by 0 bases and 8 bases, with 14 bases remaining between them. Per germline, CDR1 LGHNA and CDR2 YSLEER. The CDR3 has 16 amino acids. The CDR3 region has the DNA TGCGCCAGCAGCCAAGAACCGAGGGGGGGGGATTCACCCCTCCACTTT. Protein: CASSQEPRGGDSPLHF.

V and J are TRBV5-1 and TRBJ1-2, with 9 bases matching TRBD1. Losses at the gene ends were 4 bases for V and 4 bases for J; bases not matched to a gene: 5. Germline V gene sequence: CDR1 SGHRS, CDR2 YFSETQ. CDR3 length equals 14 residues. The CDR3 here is CASSRDRALYGYTF. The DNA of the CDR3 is TGCGCCAGCAGCAGGGACAGGGCCCTCTATGGCTACACCTTC.

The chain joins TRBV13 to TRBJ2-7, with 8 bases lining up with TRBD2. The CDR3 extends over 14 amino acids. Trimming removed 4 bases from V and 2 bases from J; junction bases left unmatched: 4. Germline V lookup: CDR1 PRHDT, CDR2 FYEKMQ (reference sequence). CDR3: CASSWGGGTYEQYF. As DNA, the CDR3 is TGTGCCAGCAGCTGGGGCGGGGGGACCTACGAGCAGTACTTC.

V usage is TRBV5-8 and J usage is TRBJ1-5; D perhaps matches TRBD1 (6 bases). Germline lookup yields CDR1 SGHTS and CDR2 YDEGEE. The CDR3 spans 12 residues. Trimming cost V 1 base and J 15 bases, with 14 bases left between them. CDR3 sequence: CASSLKRTARHF. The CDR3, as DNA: TGTGCCAGCAGCTTGAAGCGGACAGCCCGGCATTTT.

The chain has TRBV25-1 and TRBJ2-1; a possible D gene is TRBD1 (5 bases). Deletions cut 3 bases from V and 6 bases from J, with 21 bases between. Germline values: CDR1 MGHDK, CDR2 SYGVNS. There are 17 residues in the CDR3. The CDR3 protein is CASSDQFPTDFLNEQFF. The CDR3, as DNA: TGTGCCAGCAGTGATCAGTTTCCGACAGACTTCCTCAATGAGCAGTTCTTC.

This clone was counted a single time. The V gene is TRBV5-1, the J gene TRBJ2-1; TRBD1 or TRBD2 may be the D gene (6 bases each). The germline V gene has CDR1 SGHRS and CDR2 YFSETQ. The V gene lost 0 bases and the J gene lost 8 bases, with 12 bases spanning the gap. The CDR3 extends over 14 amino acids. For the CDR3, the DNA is TGCGCCAGCAGCTTGGCCGGGGGCTGGGATGAGCAGTTCTTC. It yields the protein CASSLAGGWDEQFF.

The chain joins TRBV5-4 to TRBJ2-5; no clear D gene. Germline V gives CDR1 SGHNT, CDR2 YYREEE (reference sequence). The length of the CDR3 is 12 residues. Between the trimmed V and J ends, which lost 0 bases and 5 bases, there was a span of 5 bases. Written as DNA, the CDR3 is TGTGCCAGCAGCTTGGGCTCGGAGACCCAGTACTTC. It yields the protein CASSLGSETQYF.

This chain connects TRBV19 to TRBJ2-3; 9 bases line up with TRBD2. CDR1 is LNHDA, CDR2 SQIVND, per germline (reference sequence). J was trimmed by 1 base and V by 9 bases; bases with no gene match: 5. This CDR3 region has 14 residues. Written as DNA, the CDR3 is TGTGCCAGCTCCTGGACTAGCGGCACAGATACGCAGTATTTT. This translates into CASSWTSGTDTQYF.

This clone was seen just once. CDR3 sequence reads: CATRDRGYNEQFF. The CDR3, as DNA: TGTGCCACCCGGGACAGGGGATACAATGAGCAGTTCTTC. This chain joins TRBV27 and TRBJ2-1, with 10 bases aligning to TRBD1. The CDR3 is 13 residues long. Losses at the gene ends were 10 bases for V and 4 bases for J; bases not matched to a gene: 4. Germline CDR1 reads MNHEY; CDR2 reads SMNVEV (reference sequence).

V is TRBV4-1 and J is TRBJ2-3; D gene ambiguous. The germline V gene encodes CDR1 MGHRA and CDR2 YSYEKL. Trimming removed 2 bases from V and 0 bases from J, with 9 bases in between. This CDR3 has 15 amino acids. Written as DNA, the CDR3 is TGCGCCAGCAGCCAACTAGGGCTAAGCACAGATACGCAGTATTTT. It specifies CASSQLGLSTDTQYF.

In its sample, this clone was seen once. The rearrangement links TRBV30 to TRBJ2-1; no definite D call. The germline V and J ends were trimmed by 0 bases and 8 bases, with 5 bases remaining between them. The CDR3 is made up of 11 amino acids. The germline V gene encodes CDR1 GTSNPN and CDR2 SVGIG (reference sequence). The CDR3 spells CAWSVKDEQFF. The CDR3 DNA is TGTGCCTGGAGTGTAAAGGATGAGCAGTTCTTC.

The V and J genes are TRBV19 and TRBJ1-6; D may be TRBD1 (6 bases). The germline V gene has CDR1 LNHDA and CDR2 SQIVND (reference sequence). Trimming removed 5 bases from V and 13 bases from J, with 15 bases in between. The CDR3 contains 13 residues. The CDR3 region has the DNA TGTGCCAGTAGTTCACCACAGGGCTCTCCCCTCCACTTT. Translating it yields CASSSPQGSPLHF.

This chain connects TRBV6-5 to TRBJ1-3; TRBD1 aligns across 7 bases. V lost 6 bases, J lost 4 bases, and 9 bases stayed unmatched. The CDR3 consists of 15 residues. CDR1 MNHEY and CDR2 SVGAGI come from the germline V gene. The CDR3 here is CASSRLPGQGNTIYF. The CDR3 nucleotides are TGTGCCAGCAGCCGCCTACCGGGACAGGGAAACACCATATATTTT.